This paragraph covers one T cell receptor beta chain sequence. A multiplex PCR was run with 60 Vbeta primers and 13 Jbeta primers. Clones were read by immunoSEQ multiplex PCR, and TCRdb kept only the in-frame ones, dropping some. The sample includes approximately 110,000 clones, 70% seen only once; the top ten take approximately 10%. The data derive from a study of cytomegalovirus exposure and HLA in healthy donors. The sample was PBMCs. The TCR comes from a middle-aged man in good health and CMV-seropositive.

Here the CDR3 DNA reads TGCGCCAGCGGGACTTCTAAAGGGGACACTGAAGCTTTCTTT. It codes for CASGTSKGDTEAFF. J is TRBJ1-1 and V is TRBV5-1, with D possibly TRBD1 on 5 matching bases. Trimming took 7 bases from V and 3 from J, leaving 16 bases between them. CDR3 length: 14 residues. Germline lookup yields CDR1 SGHRS and CDR2 YFSETQ.